This T cell receptor (beta chain) originates from a study of Graves' ophthalmopathy and Graves' hyperthyroidism. Study-level points and caveats: For separating ophthalmopathy from stable hyperthyroidism, a 13-signature model gave 87.88% sensitivity and 81.08% specificity.

This clonotype was observed at least ten times. The antigen is undetermined. The CDR3 totals 14 residues. The V gene end was trimmed by 5 bases and the J gene end by 3 bases; junction bases not matched to a gene: 5. TCR beta CDR3 regions were amplified from RNA transcripts. First-round RT-PCR employed HTBI primers, with a second-round multiplex PCR after it. MiXCR, run by TCRdb on the multiplex PCR reads, gives a single entry per CDR3 protein. The repertoire holds 350,000 to 450,000 distinct CDR3 sequences, with around 19% as singletons. Sample: peripheral blood. The rearrangement uses TRBV12-3 or TRBV12-4 and TRBJ1-2; TRBD1 aligns across 8 bases. The clonotype was recovered from a woman between 18 and 29 years old with Graves' ophthalmopathy. In nucleotides, the CDR3 is TGTGCCAGCAGTCGGGACAGGTTTGACTATGGCTACACCTTC. The encoded protein is CASSRDRFDYGYTF.